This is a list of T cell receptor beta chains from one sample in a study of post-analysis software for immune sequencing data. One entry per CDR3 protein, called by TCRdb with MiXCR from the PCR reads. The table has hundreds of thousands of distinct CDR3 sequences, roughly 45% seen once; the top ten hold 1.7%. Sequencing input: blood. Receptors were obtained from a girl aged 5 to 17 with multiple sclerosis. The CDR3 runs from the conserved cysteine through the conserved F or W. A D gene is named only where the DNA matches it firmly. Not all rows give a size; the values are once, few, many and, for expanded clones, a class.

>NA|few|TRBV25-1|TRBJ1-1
CASSRNGNTEAFF
TGTGCCAGCAGTAGAAACGGGAACACTGAAGCTTTCTTT
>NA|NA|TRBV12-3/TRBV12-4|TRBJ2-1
CASSPVSTSYNEQFF
TGTGCCAGCAGTCCGGTCAGTACGTCCTACAATGAGCAGTTCTTC
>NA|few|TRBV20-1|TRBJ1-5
CSACQGIGSNQPQHF
TGCAGTGCTTGTCAGGGGATCGGGAGCAATCAGCCCCAGCATTTT
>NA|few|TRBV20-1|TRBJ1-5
CSARVGSNQPQHF
TGCAGTGCTAGAGTGGGTAGCAATCAGCCCCAGCATTTT
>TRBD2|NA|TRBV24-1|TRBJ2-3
CATSDDGLAGTDTQYF
TGTGCCACCAGTGATGACGGACTAGCGGGAACAGATACGCAGTATTTT
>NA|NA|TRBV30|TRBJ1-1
CAWSSQGRTEAFF
TGTGCCTGGAGTAGCCAGGGAAGGACTGAAGCTTTCTTT
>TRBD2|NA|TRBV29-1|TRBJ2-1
CSAGTSGSPYNEQFF
TGCAGCGCCGGGACTAGCGGGAGTCCCTACAATGAGCAGTTCTTC
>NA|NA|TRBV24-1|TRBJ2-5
CATGDLPKETQYF
TGTGCCACCGGTGATTTACCTAAAGAGACCCAGTACTTC
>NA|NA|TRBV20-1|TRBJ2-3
CSAQRVDTQYF
TGCAGTGCCCAGAGGGTAGATACGCAGTATTTT
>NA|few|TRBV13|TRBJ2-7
CASSTTGDPQYF
TGTGCCAGCAGCACCACTGGGGATCCGCAGTACTTC
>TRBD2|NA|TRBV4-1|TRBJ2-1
CASSPPGLAGGDEQFF
TGCGCCAGCAGCCCCCCCGGACTAGCGGGAGGCGATGAGCAGTTCTTC
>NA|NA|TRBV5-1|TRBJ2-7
CASSLGSDRSDQYF
TGCGCCAGCAGCTTGGGGTCCGACCGATCAGACCAGTACTTC
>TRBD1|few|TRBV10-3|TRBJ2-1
CAISEDRDNEQFF
TGTGCCATCAGTGAGGACAGGGACAATGAGCAGTTCTTC
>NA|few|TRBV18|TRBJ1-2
CASSQGMHGYTF
TGTGCCAGCTCACAGGGGATGCATGGCTACACCTTC
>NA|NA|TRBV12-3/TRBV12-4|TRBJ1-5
CASSTSGGNQPQHF
TGTGCCAGCAGTACTTCAGGTGGCAATCAGCCCCAGCATTTT
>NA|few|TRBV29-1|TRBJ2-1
CSVERGGVQFF
TGCAGCGTTGAGCGGGGCGGGGTACAGTTCTTC
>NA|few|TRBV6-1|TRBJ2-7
CASSALGSRPSYEQYF
TGTGCCAGCAGTGCCCTGGGTAGCAGGCCGTCCTACGAGCAGTACTTC
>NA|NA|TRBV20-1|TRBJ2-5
CSANGPQETQYF
TGCAGTGCCAACGGACCCCAAGAGACCCAGTACTTC
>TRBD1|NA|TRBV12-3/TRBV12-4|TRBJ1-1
CASSLGPQTGMAKEAFF
TGTGCCAGCAGTTTAGGGCCCCAGACAGGGATGGCAAAGGAAGCTTTCTTT
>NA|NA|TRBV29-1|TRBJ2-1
CSVGYRTAYNEQFF
TGCAGCGTTGGATACAGGACAGCCTACAATGAGCAGTTCTTC
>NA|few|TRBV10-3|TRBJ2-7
CAINKSGYEQYF
TGTGCCATCAACAAATCCGGCTACGAGCAGTACTTC
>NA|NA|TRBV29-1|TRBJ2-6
CSVESLRVGTNVLTF
TGCAGCGTTGAGAGCCTCCGGGTTGGGACCAACGTCCTGACTTTC
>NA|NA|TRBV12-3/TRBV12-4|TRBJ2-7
CASSSERAGISYEQYF
TGTGCCAGCAGTTCGGAGAGGGCGGGAATCTCCTACGAGCAGTACTTC
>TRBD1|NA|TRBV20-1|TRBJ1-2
CSAYRTGRNYGYTF
TGCAGTGCATATCGGACAGGGCGGAACTATGGCTACACCTTC
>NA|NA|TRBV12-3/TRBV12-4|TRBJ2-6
CASSPKGAFGANVLTF
TGTGCCAGCAGTCCCAAGGGTGCCTTTGGGGCCAACGTCCTGACTTTC
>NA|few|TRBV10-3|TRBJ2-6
CAISETERLSSGANVLTF
TGTGCCATCAGTGAGACGGAGCGGTTAAGCTCTGGGGCCAACGTCCTGACTTTC
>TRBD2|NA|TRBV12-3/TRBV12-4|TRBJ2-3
CASSTSGRSPDAQYF
TGTGCCAGCAGTACTAGCGGGAGGAGCCCCGATGCGCAGTATTTT
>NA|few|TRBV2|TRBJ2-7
CASSEGRGGTYEQYF
TGTGCCAGCAGTGAAGGGCGTGGGGGCACCTACGAGCAGTACTTC
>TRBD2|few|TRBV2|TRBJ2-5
CASSVGLAEGGTQYF
TGTGCCAGCAGTGTGGGACTAGCGGAAGGGGGGACCCAGTACTTC
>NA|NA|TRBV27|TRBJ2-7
CASSPMRLRREQYF
TGTGCCAGCAGTCCAATGAGACTGCGCCGCGAGCAGTACTTC
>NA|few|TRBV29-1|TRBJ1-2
CSVFDNLNYGYTF
TGCAGCGTCTTTGACAACCTGAACTATGGCTACACCTTC
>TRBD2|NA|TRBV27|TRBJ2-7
CASSWGGESYEQYF
TGTGCCAGCAGTTGGGGAGGGGAGTCCTACGAGCAGTACTTC
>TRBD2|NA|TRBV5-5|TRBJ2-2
CASSPESGLAGGELFF
TGTGCCAGCAGCCCTGAGAGCGGACTAGCTGGCGGGGAGCTGTTTTTT
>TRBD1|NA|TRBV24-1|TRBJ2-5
CATSDPGTGGEETQYF
TGTGCCACCAGTGATCCCGGGACAGGGGGCGAAGAGACCCAGTACTTC
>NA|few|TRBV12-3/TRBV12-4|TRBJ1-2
CASSLIVYGGYTF
TGTGCCAGCAGTTTAATCGTCTATGGTGGCTACACCTTC
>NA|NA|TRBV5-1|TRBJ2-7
CASSWGNRYEQYF
TGCGCCAGCAGCTGGGGTAACCGCTACGAGCAGTACTTC
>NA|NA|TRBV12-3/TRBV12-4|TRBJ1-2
CASIVTYSLQGYTF
TGTGCCAGCATCGTTACTTACTCCCTCCAGGGCTACACCTTC
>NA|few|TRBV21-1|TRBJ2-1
CASSQGQGHNEQFF
TGTGCCAGCAGCCAGGGACAGGGACACAATGAGCAGTTCTTC
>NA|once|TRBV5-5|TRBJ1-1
CASSLAGHPNTEAFF
TGTGCCAGCAGCTTGGCGGGACATCCGAACACTGAAGCTTTCTTT
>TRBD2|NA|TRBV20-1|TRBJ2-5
CSASPPDLAGGPSRETQYF
TGCAGTGCTTCCCCGCCGGACTTAGCGGGAGGGCCATCGCGGGAGACCCAGTACTTC
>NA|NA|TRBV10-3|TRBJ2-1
CATERGGGHNEQFF
TGTGCCACCGAAAGGGGGGGGGGGCACAATGAGCAGTTCTTC
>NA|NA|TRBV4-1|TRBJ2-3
CASSQAGFSSTDTQYF
TGCGCCAGCAGCCAAGCAGGCTTCTCTAGCACAGATACGCAGTATTTT
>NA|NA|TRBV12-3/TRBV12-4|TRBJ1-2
CASSLGAGHNYGYTF
TGTGCCAGCAGTTTAGGGGCGGGACATAACTATGGCTACACCTTC
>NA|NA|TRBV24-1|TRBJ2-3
CAISPPGRATSTDTQYF
TGTGCCATCAGTCCCCCTGGCAGGGCCACTAGCACAGATACGCAGTATTTT
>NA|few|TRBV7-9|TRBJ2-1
CASSSGGGNEQFF
TGTGCCAGCAGCTCAGGGGGAGGCAATGAGCAGTTCTTC
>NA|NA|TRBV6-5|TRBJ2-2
CASMLGMSGELFF
TGTGCCAGCATGTTAGGGATGTCCGGGGAGCTGTTTTTT
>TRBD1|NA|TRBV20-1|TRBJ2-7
CSARRSRGHHEQYF
TGCAGTGCTAGACGGAGCAGGGGGCACCACGAGCAGTACTTC
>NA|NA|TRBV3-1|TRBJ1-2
CASSLSAKATYGYTF
TGTGCCAGCAGCTTATCGGCCAAGGCCACCTATGGCTACACCTTC
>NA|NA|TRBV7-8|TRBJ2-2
CASSTLTGELFF
TGTGCCAGCAGCACCCTCACCGGGGAGCTGTTTTTT
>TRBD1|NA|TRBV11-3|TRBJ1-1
CASSLDTGANTEAFF
TGTGCCAGCAGCTTAGATACAGGGGCTAATACTGAAGCTTTCTTT